This T cell receptor beta chain is from a study of blood T cell repertoires in COVID-19. As for the study in general: Acute and convalescent COVID-19 samples came from the United States, Italy and Spain. Sources were T cells, B-cell-depleted T cells, or PBMCs; the material itself was cDNA or gDNA.

CDR3 length equals 16 residues. Trimming took 4 bases from V and 0 from J; bases not matched to a gene: 5. Germline CDR1 and CDR2: MNHEY and SVGEGT. Original methodology: Reference gene primer amplification gave nucleated cell count estimates. This table comes from immunoSEQ multiplex PCR, and its TCRdb copy is limited to in-frame clones, with some not included. V, J and clone size are those of that table, while D and trimming were read from the DNA. Seen here are 260,000 or so clones, around four fifths observed once, and the top ten hold approximately 4.5%. Sequenced input: peripheral blood. The chain combines TRBV6-2 or TRBV6-3 with TRBJ2-1, with 8 nucleotides matching TRBD1. This sequence originates from an older woman with acute or convalescent COVID-19. The CDR3: CASSSRTGSSYNEQFF. DNA for the CDR3: TGTGCCAGCAGTTCCAGGACAGGGAGCTCCTACAATGAGCAGTTCTTC.